The 12 T cell receptor beta chains listed next were all sequenced from one sample in a study of control samples from healthy donors and cancer patients. This table comes from immunoSEQ multiplex PCR, and its TCRdb copy is limited to in-frame clones, with some not included. In the table there are 130,000 or so clones, about nine tenths of which are singletons. Sample: PBMCs. The receptor set was obtained from a middle-aged man with head and neck cancer.

The V call is TRBV27, the J call TRBJ2-3; D is unresolved. The CDR3 length is 14 residues. Trimming removed 2 bases at V and 6 bases at J, with 12 bases between. Germline CDR1 reads MNHEY; CDR2 reads SMNVEV (reference sequence). In DNA, the CDR3 is TGTGCCAGCAGTTTACTAGGTTTCGACGATACGCAGTATTTT. This translates into CASSLLGFDDTQYF.

This chain joins TRBV29-1 and TRBJ2-2, with D unclear. Trimming left V 4 bases short and J 3 bases short, with 12 bases between. This CDR3 comprises 14 residues. Germline loops: CDR1 SQVTM, CDR2 ANQGSEA. The CDR3 spells CSVGGIGHTGELFF. In nucleotides, the CDR3 is TGCAGCGTTGGAGGAATAGGGCACACCGGGGAGCTGTTTTTT.

This chain joins TRBV24-1 and TRBJ2-7, with a possible D match to TRBD2 (5 bases). The CDR3 length is 15 residues. Germline V gene data show CDR1 as KGHDR and CDR2 as SFDVKD. Trimming took off 2 bases at V and 2 bases at J, with 12 bases between the two ends. The CDR3 sequence is CATSDSRGSAYEQYF. As DNA, the CDR3 is TGTGCCACCAGTGATTCCCGGGGTAGCGCCTACGAGCAGTACTTC.

The CDR3 region is CAIATGPNYGYTF. As DNA, the CDR3 is TGTGCCATCGCGACAGGCCCTAACTATGGCTACACCTTC. The rearrangement links TRBV7-9 to TRBJ1-2; possible D gene TRBD1, 6 bases. CDR3 length equals 13 residues. V lost 10 bases and J 0 bases, leaving 12 bases between the germline ends. From germline, CDR1 is SEHNR and CDR2 FQNEAQ (reference sequence).

The chain uses TRBV6-5 and TRBJ1-6, with D uncertain. CDR1 is MNHEY, CDR2 SVGAGI, per germline. V dropped 4 bases and J dropped 6 bases, with 10 bases sitting between them. The CDR3 is 14 residues long. The CDR3 region is CASSSWELNSPLHF. CDR3 DNA: TGTGCCAGCAGTTCCTGGGAACTTAATTCACCCCTCCACTTT.

This chain joins TRBV28 and TRBJ1-2; a weak D match, TRBD1 (5 bases). Trimming removed 4 bases from V and 4 bases from J, with 16 bases in between. CDR3 size: 15 residues. The germline V gene encodes CDR1 MDHEN and CDR2 SYDVKM. The CDR3 sequence: CASSSTSDGTYGYTF. DNA for the CDR3: TGTGCCAGCAGTTCTACCTCTGACGGGACCTATGGCTACACCTTC.

V usage is TRBV6-5 and J usage is TRBJ1-2; D ambiguous. The ends were cut back, 0 bases at V and 4 bases at J, with 9 bases in the middle. The CDR3 spans 14 residues. Looked up from germline, CDR1 is MNHEY and CDR2 is SVGAGI. The CDR3 region is CASSYSRAVYGYTF. DNA of the CDR3: TGTGCCAGCAGTTACTCGAGGGCGGTCTATGGCTACACCTTC.

The J gene is TRBJ2-1, the V gene TRBV5-6; 9 bases fit TRBD1. The CDR3 is 18 residues long. Germline V gene lookup returns CDR1 SGHDT and CDR2 YYEEEE. V was pared by 4 bases and J by 0 bases, with 11 bases of the junction left unmatched. CDR3: CASSTRDRVKPSYNEQFF. CDR3 bases: TGTGCCAGCAGCACCCGGGACAGGGTCAAGCCCTCCTACAATGAGCAGTTCTTC.

V is TRBV5-1 and J is TRBJ1-6; the D gene is possibly TRBD1 (6 bases). The CDR3 runs to 15 residues. Looked up from germline, CDR1 is SGHRS and CDR2 is YFSETQ. Trimming left V 5 bases short and J 4 bases short, with 13 bases between. The CDR3 sequence: CASRDPTGYNSPLHF. CDR3 bases: TGCGCCAGCAGGGATCCAACAGGGTATAATTCACCCCTCCACTTT.

V gene TRBV7-9 combines with J gene TRBJ1-3, with no clear D. The germline V gene has CDR1 SEHNR and CDR2 FQNEAQ (reference sequence). The CDR3 spans 15 residues. Trimming left V 2 bases short and J 1 base short, with 9 bases between. The CDR3 reads CASSLRPGSGNTIYF. In nucleotides, the CDR3 is TGTGCCAGCAGCTTAAGGCCCGGTTCTGGAAACACCATATATTTT. Looking up the rest from reference TRBV7-9 and TRBJ1-3 gives the full variable domain: DTGVSQNPRHKITKRGQNVTFRCDPISEHNRLYWYRQTLGQGPEFLTYFQNEAQLEKSRLLSDRFSAERPKGSFSTLEIQRTEQGDSAMYLCASSLRPGSGNTIYFGEGSWLTVV.

This chain connects TRBV6-1 to TRBJ1-1; no firm D call. The CDR3 extends over 14 amino acids. The germline V and J ends were trimmed by 3 bases and 5 bases, with 13 bases remaining between them. The germline gives CDR1 MNHNS, CDR2 SASEGT. Here the CDR3 DNA reads TGTGCCAGCAGTGAGGTAAGGGAAGATACTGAAGCTTTCTTT. Its protein product is CASSEVREDTEAFF.

This chain uses TRBV20-1 with TRBJ1-5, with a possible D match to TRBD1 (6 bases). This CDR3 is built from 13 residues. Deletions cut 3 bases from V and 4 bases from J, with 10 bases between. Per germline, CDR1 DFQATT and CDR2 SNEGSKA (reference sequence). The CDR3 DNA is TGCAGTGCTAGTAGGGGGGGGAATCAGCCCCAGCATTTT. The encoded protein is CSASRGGNQPQHF.